The clone carrying this T cell receptor beta chain was detected only a few times. This sample stems from a study of blood T cells in healthy people across ages. CDR1 SEHNR and CDR2 FQNEAQ come from the germline V gene (reference sequence). V was shortened by 0 bases and J by 7 bases, with 10 bases between the two germline ends. The CDR3 consists of 15 residues. A second PCR of about 7 to 11 cycles used a sample-barcoded 5' primer and a J-beta primer mix. One entry per CDR3 protein, called by TCRdb with MiXCR from the 5' RACE reads. The sample gives about 800,000 distinct CDR3 sequences, approximately 25% of which show up once; under 4% is in the top ten. The data were also submitted as part of a second study, on T cells of mothers and their children.

The sample consisted of blood. The genes are TRBV7-9 and TRBJ1-6; a weak D match, TRBD1 (6 bases). The sequence was collected from a boy under 18 in good health. The CDR3: CASSLAGQTNSPLHF. DNA of the CDR3: TGTGCCAGCAGCTTAGCAGGACAGACGAATTCACCCCTCCACTTT.